The text below deals with one T cell receptor beta chain. This entry is derived from a study of cytomegalovirus exposure and HLA in healthy donors. Vbeta (60) and Jbeta (13) primers were used in the PCR. Data came from immunoSEQ multiplex PCR; TCRdb stores just in-frame clones and leaves some out. The table lists some 200,000 clones, 75% to 85% of them singletons, with roughly 2.5% in the top ten. Trimming stripped 8 bases from V and 1 base from J, with 11 bases between. Germline CDR1 and CDR2: MNHNY and SVGAGI (reference sequence). CDR3 length: 13 residues. Sample: PBMCs. This sequence joins TRBV6-6 and TRBJ1-1, with D tentatively TRBD1 (6 bases). The clonotype originates from an older woman in good health and CMV-seropositive. CDR3 DNA sequence: TGTGCCAGCGTCCAACAGGGGAACACTGAAGCTTTCTTT. Encoded protein: CASVQQGNTEAFF.